This TCR beta chain was identified during a study of cytomegalovirus exposure and HLA in healthy donors. Overall study findings and caveats: Published work reported that the classifier diagnosed cytomegalovirus status with high specificity and sensitivity. The study labeled 150 to 200 TCR beta chains cytomegalovirus-associated.

PCR used 60 Vbeta primers and 13 Jbeta primers. Sequencing used immunoSEQ multiplex PCR; TCRdb keeps in-frame clones, though not all of them. The data hold about 140,000 clones, with 80% observed a single time. This clone has a handful of counts. Its antigen is as yet unknown. There were likely unrecorded immune exposures, though donors were nominally healthy when sampled. The sample taken for sequencing was PBMCs. The sequence was obtained from a man between 25 and 39 years old in good health and CMV-seronegative.

CDR3 bases: TGTGCCAGCAGCTTTTTTTACAGGGACCGCAATCAGCCCCAGCATTTT. This sequence encodes CASSFFYRDRNQPQHF. The chain employs TRBV5-6 and TRBJ1-5, with D tentatively TRBD1 (6 bases). The CDR3 loop spans 16 amino acids. Per the germline V gene, CDR1 is SGHDT and CDR2 is YYEEEE. Trimming removed 2 bases at V and 2 bases at J, with 14 bases between.